One and the same sample provided the 23 T cell receptor beta chains below, sequenced in a study of blood T cells in healthy people across ages. The second PCR ran about 6 to 12 cycles with a sample-barcoded 5' primer and J-beta primers. TCRdb reprocessed the 5' RACE reads via MiXCR and lists one record per CDR3 protein. Of around 1,700,000 distinct CDR3 sequences in the sample, 28% are singletons; the top ten hold less than 9.5%. The sequenced sample consisted of blood. These TCRs come from a woman in her 30s in good health.

This clonotype was counted ten times or more. The chain links TRBV27 to TRBJ1-4; 11 bases fit TRBD1. Germline CDR1 MNHEY, CDR2 SMNVEV (reference sequence). J gave up 3 bases and V 5 bases, and 5 bases lay outside the gene matches. This CDR3 contains 16 residues. CDR3 sequence: CASSPGQGASNEKLFF. The CDR3 nucleotides are TGTGCCAGCAGTCCCGGACAGGGGGCGTCTAATGAAAAACTGTTTTTT. The complete variable domain, with remaining parts taken from reference TRBV27 and TRBJ1-4, reads EAQVTQNPRYLITVTGKKLTVTCSQNMNHEYMSWYRQDPGLGLRQIYYSMNVEVTDKGDVPEGYKVSRKEKRNFPLILESPSPNQTSLYFCASSPGQGASNEKLFFGSGTQLSVL.

This clonotype was counted once. This sequence joins TRBV20-1 and TRBJ2-3, with 9 bases aligning to TRBD1. The CDR3 consists of 15 residues. From germline, CDR1 is DFQATT and CDR2 SNEGSKA (reference sequence). Trimming took 3 bases from V and 1 from J; bases not matched to a gene: 5. The CDR3 region has the DNA TGCAGTGCTAGGCACAGGGGGCGAGGCACAGATACGCAGTATTTT. Translation gives CSARHRGRGTDTQYF.

This clonotype has only a few counts. This chain joins TRBV12-5 and TRBJ2-1, with TRBD2 matching over 9 bases. Per germline, CDR1 LGHNT and CDR2 FRNRAP. This CDR3 has 17 amino acids. With 5 bases clipped from V and 0 bases from J, the junction kept 8 bases outside the gene matches. CDR3 protein: CASGPLAGLSSYNEQFF. CDR3 sequence (DNA): TGTGCTAGTGGTCCCCTAGCGGGACTTAGCTCCTACAATGAGCAGTTCTTC.

This clonotype came up a few times. V is TRBV4-2 and J is TRBJ2-7; 7 nucleotides align to TRBD2. This CDR3 region has 16 residues. From germline, CDR1 is LGHNA and CDR2 YNFKEQ. V trimming: 4 bases; J trimming: 7 bases; junction bases outside the gene matches: 16. The DNA of the CDR3 is TGTGCCAGCAGCCGTATACAGCGGGGAGCATACAATGAGCAGTACTTC. Amino acid sequence: CASSRIQRGAYNEQYF.

This clonotype was recorded many times. The chain carries TRBV12-3 or TRBV12-4 and TRBJ2-5; D call uncertain. The CDR3 has 12 amino acids. Trimming cost V 6 bases and J 0 bases, with 5 bases left between them. CDR3 bases: TGTGCCAGCAGCTGGGACCAAGAGACCCAGTACTTC. This encodes CASSWDQETQYF.

CDR3 in amino acids: CASSLFLAGDSSYEQYF. The CDR3 bases are TGTGCCAGCAGTTTATTCTTAGCGGGGGACAGCTCCTACGAGCAGTACTTC. This chain joins TRBV28 and TRBJ2-7, with 9 bases fitting TRBD2. This CDR3 contains 17 residues. The V segment lost 1 base and the J segment 0 bases; nucleotides outside the gene matches: 7. Germline loops: CDR1 MDHEN, CDR2 SYDVKM.

This clonotype was observed at least ten times. V usage is TRBV7-9 and J usage is TRBJ2-7, with unresolved D. V lost 5 bases and J lost 2, with 7 bases in between. CDR3 length: 12 residues. Germline CDR1 and CDR2: SEHNR and FQNEAQ (reference sequence). The CDR3 is CASSPSAYEQYF. In DNA form, the CDR3 reads TGTGCCAGCAGCCCAAGTGCCTACGAGCAGTACTTC.

In this sample, this clonotype turned up many times. This chain uses TRBV5-1 with TRBJ2-1; D is ambiguous. Germline V gives CDR1 SGHRS, CDR2 YFSETQ. With 4 bases removed from V and 6 bases from J, the gap between germline ends came to 14 bases. The length of the CDR3 is 14 residues. The CDR3 DNA sequence: TGCGCCAGCAGCGCCAGCCCCCCCCTCAATGAGCAGTTCTTC. Its protein is CASSASPPLNEQFF.

This clonotype was seen a few times. V and J are TRBV5-1 and TRBJ1-2; D may be TRBD1 (6 bases). Germline loops: CDR1 SGHRS, CDR2 YFSETQ. V gave up 2 bases and J gave up 2 bases, with 10 bases separating them. The CDR3 has 14 amino acids. The CDR3 reads CASSFGQSNYGYTF. CDR3 coding DNA: TGCGCCAGCAGCTTTGGACAGTCCAACTATGGCTACACCTTC.

In regard to this clonotype: A single base separates this from a much larger clone, so it may be a read error. This chain connects TRBV6-1 to TRBJ2-5; the D is unclear. The germline gives CDR1 MNHNS, CDR2 SASEGT. The length of the CDR3 is 13 residues. Here the CDR3 reads CANSEGRRETQYF. The DNA of the CDR3 is TGTGCCAACAGTGAAGGAAGGCGGGAGACCCAGTACTTC.

This clonotype was seen only a few times. V and J are TRBV20-1 and TRBJ1-1; TRBD1 aligns across 12 bases. V lost 6 bases, J lost 0 bases, and 8 bases stayed unmatched. Germline V gives CDR1 DFQATT, CDR2 SNEGSKA (reference sequence). CDR3 size: 16 residues. DNA of the CDR3: TGCAGTGCCCAGGGGGACAGGGGGCGGGTGAACACTGAAGCTTTCTTT. Protein: CSAQGDRGRVNTEAFF.

This clonotype appeared a few times. The rearrangement joins TRBV5-5 to TRBJ2-5; tentative D call: TRBD2 (7 bases). Germline CDR1 and CDR2: SGHKS and YYEKEE (reference sequence). The length of the CDR3 is 15 residues. Trimming cost V 4 bases and J 2 bases, with 15 bases left between them. The CDR3 is CASSGGAVSQETQYF. CDR3 coding DNA: TGTGCCAGCAGCGGGGGGGCAGTTTCACAAGAGACCCAGTACTTC.

This clonotype appeared a few times. The rearrangement links TRBV11-2 to TRBJ2-3; TRBD1 aligns across 7 bases. The CDR3 has 15 residues. Unmatched junction bases numbered 2, after V lost 1 base and J lost 1 base. Germline lookup yields CDR1 SGHAT and CDR2 FQNNGV. The CDR3, as DNA: TGTGCCAGCAGCTTAGGAGGACAGGGCACAGATACGCAGTATTTT. Amino acids: CASSLGGQGTDTQYF.

A word on this clonotype: With a much larger clone just one base away, this may be a read error. V and J are TRBV11-2 and TRBJ2-7; perhaps TRBD2 as D (5 bases). Germline-derived CDR1 and CDR2 are SGHAT and FQNNGV. The CDR3 runs 13 residues. The CDR3 nucleotides read TGTGTCAGCAGCTATGACTATCGCTACGAGCAGTACTTC. Translated: CVSSYDYRYEQYF.

The CDR3 DNA follows: TGTGCCAGCAGTGAAGAGGGGATCCCCTACGAGCAGTACTTC. Translating it yields CASSEEGIPYEQYF. The rearrangement joins TRBV25-1 to TRBJ2-7; possibly TRBD1 or TRBD2 for D (5 bases each). V dropped 2 bases and J dropped 2 bases, with 10 bases sitting between them. Germline CDR1 is MGHDK and CDR2 is SYGVNS. The CDR3 consists of 14 residues.

This clonotype turned up a few times. The V gene is TRBV10-3, the J gene TRBJ2-1; TRBD2 matches at 11 bases. V lost 5 bases and J lost 4; bases outside the gene matches: 7. The germline CDR1 and CDR2 sequences are ENHRY and SYGVKD. The CDR3 consists of 16 residues. The DNA of the CDR3 is TGTGCCATCAGTAGATCCGGGACTAGCGGTTACAATGAGCAGTTCTTC. Translated, it gives CAISRSGTSGYNEQFF.

The chain links TRBV7-2 to TRBJ2-3; D is unresolved. This CDR3 has 16 amino acids. The germline V gene has CDR1 SGHTA and CDR2 FQGNSA. With 3 bases removed from V and 0 bases from J, the gap between germline ends came to 13 bases. Here the CDR3 DNA reads TGTGCCAGCAGCTTCAACGGGCCTACTAGCACAGATACGCAGTATTTT. Amino acids: CASSFNGPTSTDTQYF.

V is TRBV6-5 and J is TRBJ2-1, with D unresolved. V was cut by 2 bases and J by 8 bases, with 10 bases left in between. Germline V gene data show CDR1 as MNHEY and CDR2 as SVGAGI. The CDR3 contains 13 residues. The CDR3 here is CASSYLSRDEQFF. In nucleotides, the CDR3 is TGTGCCAGCAGTTACCTCAGTAGAGATGAGCAGTTCTTC.

This chain joins TRBV20-1 and TRBJ2-7; D gene uncertain. CDR3 size: 13 residues. From germline, CDR1 is DFQATT and CDR2 SNEGSKA (reference sequence). Trimming cost V 3 bases and J 2 bases, with 11 bases left between them. In DNA form, the CDR3 reads TGCAGTGCTAGCGGGTCCAGCACCTACGAGCAGTACTTC. Translating it yields CSASGSSTYEQYF.

The chain recombines TRBV7-2 with TRBJ2-6, with D possibly TRBD1 on 5 matching bases. The germline V and J ends were trimmed by 3 bases and 2 bases, with 11 bases remaining between them. Germline lookup yields CDR1 SGHTA and CDR2 FQGNSA. The CDR3 loop spans 16 amino acids. CDR3 in DNA: TGTGCCAGCAGCTTCATTTGGGGCCCTGGGGCCAACGTCCTGACTTTC. This encodes CASSFIWGPGANVLTF.

The chain uses TRBV11-3 and TRBJ2-7; D perhaps matches TRBD1 (5 bases). Trimming left V 11 bases short and J 2 bases short, with 19 bases between. The CDR3 consists of 14 residues. The germline gives CDR1 SGHNT, CDR2 YENEEA. CDR3: CASSDSFRPYEQYF. CDR3 coding DNA: TGTGCCTCCTCCGACAGTTTTAGACCCTACGAGCAGTACTTC.

The table lists this clonotype with many counts. The V gene is TRBV7-9, the J gene TRBJ1-2, with 8 nucleotides matching TRBD1. Germline assignment: CDR1 SEHNR and CDR2 FQNEAQ (reference sequence). J was trimmed by 2 bases and V by 5 bases; bases with no gene match: 4. The CDR3 consists of 14 residues. The CDR3 is CASSATGGNYGYTF. The CDR3 bases are TGTGCCAGCAGCGCCACAGGGGGGAACTATGGCTACACCTTC.

The table lists this clonotype with a few counts. CDR3 bases: TGTGCCAGCAGCCTTCCCGGACTAGCGGGGATCACAGATACGCAGTATTTT. Translating it yields CASSLPGLAGITDTQYF. V is TRBV5-4 and J is TRBJ2-3; the match to TRBD2 covers 12 bases. V was pared by 4 bases and J by 2 bases, with 8 bases of the junction left unmatched. This CDR3 contains 17 residues. Germline V gene sequence: CDR1 SGHNT, CDR2 YYREEE (reference sequence).